Listed below are T cell receptor beta chains from one sample, sequenced in a study of cytomegalovirus exposure and HLA in healthy donors. Clones were sequenced by immunoSEQ multiplex PCR, and TCRdb holds only the in-frame ones, with some missing. Of 95,000 to 150,000 clones listed, around 85% are singletons. Material for sequencing was PBMCs. All receptors derive from a man aged 25 to 45 in good health and CMV-seronegative. The CDR3 runs from the conserved cysteine through the conserved F or W. D genes are given only for firm matches. The size of a clone is reported for some rows only, either as once, few or many, or as a class for expanded clones.

cdr3_aa	cdr3_nt	v_call	clone_size	d_call	j_call
CASSLVAGEAFF	TGTGCCAGCAGCTTAGTAGCTGGGGAAGCTTTCTTT	TRBV11-2	NA	NA	TRBJ1-1
CASSLAWAEGAGEQYF	TGCGCCAGCAGCTTGGCCTGGGCGGAGGGAGCGGGCGAGCAGTACTTC	TRBV5-1	NA	NA	TRBJ2-7
CASSLAGGENTEAFF	TGTGCCAGCAGTTTGGCAGGGGGTGAGAACACTGAAGCTTTCTTT	TRBV28	NA	TRBD1	TRBJ1-1
CASSLSITDFLNTEAFF	TGTGCCAGCAGCCTTAGTATCACAGATTTTTTGAACACTGAAGCTTTCTTT	TRBV7-2	NA	NA	TRBJ1-1
CASSLPGGTYGYTF	TGTGCCAGCAGCTTACCGGGGGGGACCTATGGCTACACCTTC	TRBV12-1	NA	NA	TRBJ1-2
CASSLSLFSYNEQFF	TGTGCCAGCAGCTTATCCCTATTCTCCTACAATGAGCAGTTCTTC	TRBV7-2	NA	NA	TRBJ2-1
CASSPGTVNTEAFF	TGTGCCAGTAGTCCAGGGACAGTGAACACTGAAGCTTTCTTT	TRBV19	once	TRBD1	TRBJ1-1
CASSLQGVNTEAFF	TGTGCCAGCAGTTTACAGGGGGTGAACACTGAAGCTTTCTTT	TRBV27	NA	TRBD1	TRBJ1-1
CASSLDGDRGLFF	TGTGCCAGCAGCTTAGATGGAGACAGAGGGCTGTTTTTT	TRBV11-3	NA	NA	TRBJ2-2
CASSFSAAEGRNSPLHF	TGTGCCAGCAGTTTCTCCGCCGCTGAAGGCAGGAATTCACCCCTCCACTTT	TRBV27	NA	NA	TRBJ1-6
CASSPGVYNSPLHF	TGTGCCAGCAGCCCAGGGGTCTATAATTCACCCCTCCACTTT	TRBV5-6	NA	NA	TRBJ1-6
CASSLRGWSVEQYF	TGTGCCAGCAGTTTGCGGGGGTGGTCGGTAGAGCAGTACTTC	TRBV27	once	TRBD2	TRBJ2-7
CASTSPGQSVREKLFF	TGTGCCAGCACCTCGCCGGGACAGTCTGTCCGAGAAAAACTGTTTTTT	TRBV2	once	TRBD1	TRBJ1-4
CASTSGGAGRRSYNSPLHF	TGTGCCAGCACTTCAGGCGGGGCAGGACGCCGCTCCTATAATTCACCCCTCCACTTT	TRBV28	NA	NA	TRBJ1-6
CASSEESVSTRGYTF	TGTGCCAGCAGTGAAGAAAGTGTCTCAACTCGGGGCTACACCTTC	TRBV2	NA	NA	TRBJ1-2
CASNPGGYNQPQHF	TGTGCCAGTAATCCGGGGGGCTACAATCAGCCCCAGCATTTT	TRBV19	once	NA	TRBJ1-5
CASSVTSGGAVGTDTQYF	TGTGCCAGCAGCGTTACTAGCGGGGGGGCCGTCGGCACAGATACGCAGTATTTT	TRBV11-2	NA	TRBD2	TRBJ2-3
CASRTDRYSYEQYF	TGTGCCAGCAGGACCGACAGGTACTCCTACGAGCAGTACTTC	TRBV11-2	NA	NA	TRBJ2-7
CASSEGQGGGYTF	TGTGCCAGCAGTGAAGGTCAGGGAGGTGGCTACACCTTC	TRBV25-1	NA	NA	TRBJ1-2
CASSYGGDYEQYF	TGTGCCAGCAGTTACGGGGGAGACTACGAGCAGTACTTC	TRBV27	NA	NA	TRBJ2-7
CASTPQGADGDTEAFF	TGTGCCAGCACGCCACAGGGGGCGGATGGGGACACTGAAGCTTTCTTT	TRBV21-1	NA	NA	TRBJ1-1
CASSPRDGSYGYTF	TGCGCCAGCAGCCCGCGGGACGGTAGCTATGGCTACACCTTC	TRBV5-1	NA	NA	TRBJ1-2
CASSLDPDQPQHF	TGTGCCAGCAGCTTGGACCCAGATCAGCCCCAGCATTTT	TRBV5-6	NA	NA	TRBJ1-5
CASIGQENYGYTF	TGTGCCAGCATCGGACAGGAAAACTATGGCTACACCTTC	TRBV6-5	once	TRBD1	TRBJ1-2
CASRTLAGGGETQYF	TGTGCCAGCAGAACGCTAGCGGGGGGCGGGGAGACCCAGTACTTC	TRBV6-5	NA	TRBD2	TRBJ2-5
CASSYLTGDTEKLFF	TGTGCCAGCAGCTATCTGACAGGGGATACCGAAAAACTGTTTTTT	TRBV6-6	NA	TRBD1	TRBJ1-4
CASSTGEATEAFF	TGTGCCAGCAGCACAGGGGAGGCCACTGAAGCTTTCTTT	TRBV6-6	NA	TRBD1	TRBJ1-1
CASSYPRQGIYNEQFF	TGTGCCAGCAGTTACCCGCGACAGGGCATCTACAATGAGCAGTTCTTC	TRBV6-6	few	TRBD1	TRBJ2-1
CASGSGQGDTDTQYF	TGTGCTAGTGGCTCGGGACAGGGGGACACAGATACGCAGTATTTT	TRBV12-5	NA	TRBD1	TRBJ2-3
CAWARGGTQPQHF	TGTGCCTGGGCCCGTGGGGGGACCCAGCCCCAGCATTTT	TRBV30	NA	NA	TRBJ1-5
CASSLRQTSDQTQYF	TGTGCCAGCAGCTTACGCCAGACTAGCGACCAGACCCAGTACTTC	TRBV13	NA	TRBD2	TRBJ2-5
CSASRTDGYTF	TGCAGTGCTAGTCGGACAGATGGCTACACCTTC	TRBV20-1	NA	NA	TRBJ1-2
CASSRRQGSPYNEQFF	TGTGCCAGCAGCCGCCGACAGGGTAGCCCCTACAATGAGCAGTTCTTC	TRBV14	NA	TRBD1	TRBJ2-1
CASSPGQALGGYTF	TGTGCCAGCTCACCTGGACAGGCGCTCGGTGGCTACACCTTC	TRBV18	NA	TRBD1	TRBJ1-2
CASSPNHGTSGDEQYF	TGTGCCAGCAGCCCCAACCATGGGACTAGTGGTGACGAGCAGTACTTC	TRBV7-8	NA	TRBD2	TRBJ2-7
CASKPPGGRDGYTF	TGCGCCAGCAAACCCCCGGGGGGGCGAGATGGCTACACCTTC	TRBV5-1	NA	NA	TRBJ1-2
CASSHRPNQASYEQYF	TGTGCCAGTAGCCACCGACCGAATCAGGCGTCCTACGAGCAGTACTTC	TRBV19	NA	NA	TRBJ2-7
CASGLGGVNEQFF	TGTGCTAGTGGTTTGGGGGGGGTCAATGAGCAGTTCTTC	TRBV12-5	NA	NA	TRBJ2-1
CASSLSRGGNYGYTF	TGTGCCAGCAGCTTATCTCGGGGGGGTAACTATGGCTACACCTTC	TRBV11-2	NA	NA	TRBJ1-2
CASSPSSGNTIYF	TGTGCCAGCAGCCCGTCCTCTGGAAACACCATATATTTT	TRBV7-2	NA	NA	TRBJ1-3
CASSLASGGAVNEQFF	TGTGCCAGCAGCTTAGCTAGCGGGGGGGCTGTCAATGAGCAGTTCTTC	TRBV11-2	NA	TRBD2	TRBJ2-1
CASRPIQGVYGYTF	TGTGCCAGCAGACCCATACAGGGAGTATATGGCTACACCTTC	TRBV5-6	NA	NA	TRBJ1-2
CAILGQVNDGYTF	TGTGCCATCCTCGGACAGGTCAATGATGGCTACACCTTC	TRBV28	NA	TRBD1	TRBJ1-2
CARTVFIYGYTF	TGTGCCAGGACAGTATTTATCTATGGCTACACCTTC	TRBV19	NA	NA	TRBJ1-2